Shown below are 31 T cell receptor beta chains from a single sample sequenced in a study of radiation and T cells in renal cell carcinoma. The protocol was immunoSEQ multiplex PCR, while the TCRdb copy is restricted to in-frame clones and leaves out a portion. The table shows some 95,000 clones, with roughly 90% occurring only once. Specified time point: baseline pretreatment blood. Documented treatment: 15 Gy SBRT to primary tumor, nephrectomy 4 weeks later. The sample was blood, taken from a patient whose treatment included radiotherapy and nephrectomy. The receptors were sampled from a man aged 50 to 59 with renal cell carcinoma.

The chain links TRBV6-1 to TRBJ1-3; D perhaps matches TRBD1 (5 bases). The CDR3 sequence is 15 residues long. V was pared by 5 bases and J by 0 bases, with 11 bases between. Germline V CDR1 and CDR2: MNHNS, SASEGT. CDR3 in DNA: TGTGCCAGCAGTTTTAAAGGGGACTCTGGAAACACCATATATTTT. It translates to CASSFKGDSGNTIYF.

V is TRBV6-5 and J is TRBJ1-6; 7 nucleotides agree with TRBD1. Looked up from germline, CDR1 is MNHEY and CDR2 is SVGAGI. V lost 3 bases and J lost 7; bases outside the gene matches: 6. CDR3 length: 15 amino acids. DNA of the CDR3: TGTGCCAGCAGTTATTCGACAGGGTCGAATTCACCCCTCCACTTT. Protein sequence: CASSYSTGSNSPLHF.

The V and J genes are TRBV9 and TRBJ2-7; perhaps TRBD1 as D (6 bases). The CDR3 is 14 residues long. V lost 0 bases to trimming and J lost 3 bases, with 10 bases between them. The germline V gene encodes CDR1 SGDLS and CDR2 YYNGEE. The CDR3 coding sequence is TGTGCCAGCAGCGTAGGGGACATAAACTACGAGCAGTACTTC. Translating gives CASSVGDINYEQYF.

V and J are TRBV28 and TRBJ2-7; 13 bases are shared with TRBD2. This CDR3 is 18 amino acids long. V trimming: 7 bases; J trimming: 1 base; junction bases outside the gene matches: 13. CDR1 is MDHEN, CDR2 SYDVKM, per germline. The CDR3 DNA reads TGTGCCAGCACCCAACCGGGACTAGCGGGACCTAGTTCCTACGAGCAGTACTTC. It yields the protein CASTQPGLAGPSSYEQYF.

CDR3 bases: TGTGCCAGCAGCTTAGTCCGCTACGATGGCTACACCTTC. Translating gives CASSLVRYDGYTF. The V gene is TRBV7-2, the J gene TRBJ1-2; D remains ambiguous. Germline V CDR1 and CDR2: SGHTA, FQGNSA. V lost 1 base to trimming and J lost 6 bases, with 9 bases between them. The length of the CDR3 is 13 residues. Full variable domain (remainder filled in from reference TRBV7-2 and TRBJ1-2): GAGVSQSPSNKVTEKGKDVELRCDPISGHTALYWYRQSLGQGLEFLIYFQGNSAPDKSGLPSDRFSAERTGGSVSTLTIQRTQQEDSAVYLCASSLVRYDGYTFGSGTRLTVV.

The chain carries TRBV6-4 and TRBJ2-1; 9 nucleotides agree with TRBD1. Germline V gene lookup returns CDR1 MRHNA and CDR2 SNTAGT. After removal of 6 bases from V and 6 bases from J, the junction contained 9 bases not matched to a gene. CDR3 length: 15 residues. CDR3 nucleotide sequence: TGTGCCAGCAGCGCCGGGACAGGGAATGGCAATGAGCAGTTCTTC. This encodes CASSAGTGNGNEQFF.

The CDR3, as DNA: TGTGCCAGCAGCTTAGCCGGACTAGCGGCCACCTACAATGAGCAGTTCTTC. Its translation: CASSLAGLAATYNEQFF. The chain uses TRBV7-8 and TRBJ2-1; 10 bases are a match to TRBD2. The CDR3 runs 17 residues. CDR1 is SGHVS and CDR2 is FQNEAQ in the germline V gene. J was trimmed by 2 bases and V by 0 bases; bases with no gene match: 4.

J is TRBJ1-2 and V is TRBV25-1; 9 bases map to TRBD1. Per germline, CDR1 MGHDK and CDR2 SYGVNS. The trim removed 6 bases at V and 7 bases at J, leaving 12 bases unmatched. CDR3 length: 15 amino acids. CDR3 loop: CASSQTVQGAGGYTF. The CDR3 nucleotides are TGTGCCAGCAGCCAGACTGTACAGGGGGCTGGTGGCTACACCTTC.

J is TRBJ2-2 and V is TRBV5-8, with 9 bases matching TRBD1. The germline gives CDR1 SGHTS, CDR2 YDEGEE. V was clipped by 9 bases and J by 6 bases; unmatched bases: 6. This CDR3 has 13 amino acids. CDR3 loop: CATRDRVAGELFF. Here the CDR3 DNA reads TGTGCCACCCGGGACAGGGTTGCCGGGGAGCTGTTTTTT.

The V gene is TRBV6-6, the J gene TRBJ2-1; D perhaps matches TRBD1 (6 bases). The CDR3 contains 13 residues. Per the germline V gene, CDR1 is MNHNY and CDR2 is SVGAGI (reference sequence). The V gene lost 6 bases and the J gene lost 6 bases, with 12 bases spanning the gap. This CDR3 is CASRPRRGNEQFF. CDR3 sequence (DNA): TGTGCCAGCAGACCACGCAGGGGCAATGAGCAGTTCTTC.

The rearrangement links TRBV4-2 to TRBJ2-1; 12 nucleotides match TRBD2. Germline-derived CDR1 and CDR2 are LGHNA and YNFKEQ. The CDR3 totals 17 residues. Trimming at V came to 1 base and at J to 7 bases, leaving 8 bases not matched to a gene. DNA for the CDR3: TGTGCCAGCAGCCAAGCACACCGGACTAGCGGGGTGAATGAGCAGTTCTTC. Translating it yields CASSQAHRTSGVNEQFF.

V gene TRBV7-2 combines with J gene TRBJ2-3, with D perhaps matching TRBD2 (8 bases). This CDR3 has 16 amino acids. Per the germline V gene, CDR1 is SGHTA and CDR2 is FQGNSA. Trimming took 1 base from V and 6 from J, leaving 17 bases between them. CDR3 sequence reads: CASSLVGTRGQDTQYF. In DNA form, the CDR3 reads TGTGCCAGCAGCTTAGTGGGGACTAGGGGGCAGGATACGCAGTATTTT.

This clone was found many times. The chain couples TRBV6-4 to TRBJ2-3; D might be TRBD2 (6 bases). V was shortened by 5 bases and J by 0 bases, with 6 bases between the two germline ends. This CDR3 region has 13 residues. Looked up from germline, CDR1 is MRHNA and CDR2 is SNTAGT. The CDR3 sequence is CASSSGSTDTQYF. The CDR3 bases are TGTGCCAGCAGTAGCGGGAGCACAGATACGCAGTATTTT.

To note about this clone: Within the sample, other DNA sequences also encode this same CDR3. J is TRBJ2-3 and V is TRBV9, with TRBD2 matching over 11 bases. V lost 3 bases to trimming and J lost 2 bases; unmatched junction nucleotides: 5. CDR3 length: 16 amino acids. Germline loops: CDR1 SGDLS, CDR2 YYNGEE. CDR3 sequence reads: CASSGLAGGPTDTQYF. For the CDR3, the DNA is TGTGCCAGCAGCGGTTTAGCGGGGGGGCCCACAGATACGCAGTATTTT.

This sequence joins TRBV5-4 and TRBJ1-4; D gene ambiguous. Per germline, CDR1 SGHNT and CDR2 YYREEE (reference sequence). Between the trimmed V and J ends, which lost 0 bases and 0 bases, there was a span of 6 bases. CDR3 length: 15 residues. The CDR3 reads CASSLGAATNEKLFF. CDR3 bases: TGTGCCAGCAGCTTGGGCGCGGCAACTAATGAAAAACTGTTTTTT.

CDR3 sequence (DNA): TGTGCCAGCAGCAAAAGCCGTCCAGGGTGGACCTACGAGCAGTACTTC. Its translation: CASSKSRPGWTYEQYF. The chain joins TRBV21-1 to TRBJ2-7; TRBD1 is taken as the D call from the table, unchecked against the DNA. TRBV21-1 is recorded as a pseudogene. This CDR3 spans 16 amino acids.

CDR3 region: CASARTSVTQYF. The CDR3 DNA reads TGTGCCAGCGCGCGAACTAGCGTTACGCAGTATTTT. The rearrangement joins TRBV2 to TRBJ2-3; 7 bases are shared with TRBD2. The V segment lost 8 bases and the J segment 8 bases; nucleotides outside the gene matches: 7. This CDR3 comprises 12 residues. CDR1 and CDR2 (germline): SNHLY, FYNNEI.

The chain employs TRBV6-5 and TRBJ2-7; 7 bases align to TRBD1. Germline CDR1 is MNHEY and CDR2 is SVGAGI. With V trimmed by 1 base and J by 4 bases, 7 bases remained unmatched. The CDR3 runs 15 residues. CDR3 amino acids: CASSYYRGENYEQYF. The DNA for the CDR3 is TGTGCCAGCAGTTACTACAGGGGCGAGAATTACGAGCAGTACTTC.

The sample holds one count of this clone. V usage is TRBV5-8 and J usage is TRBJ2-5, with a weak D call TRBD2 (7 bases). Deletions cut 3 bases from V and 5 bases from J, with 17 bases between. This CDR3 region has 15 residues. Germline V gene data show CDR1 as SGHTS and CDR2 as YDEGEE. CDR3 DNA sequence: TGTGCCAGCAGCTCGTCCGGGACTACAGGGGAGACCCAGTACTTC. Its translation: CASSSSGTTGETQYF. Using reference TRBV5-8 and TRBJ2-5 for the parts outside the CDR3, the full variable domain is EAGVTQSPTHLIKTRGQQATLRCSPISGHTSVYWYQQALGLGLQFLLWYDEGEERNRGNFPPRFSGRQFPNYSSELNVNALELEDSALYLCASSSSGTTGETQYFGPGTRLLVL.

This clone was recorded once. The genes are TRBV5-1 and TRBJ2-3; D remains ambiguous. This CDR3 spans 16 amino acids. Trimming pared 0 bases from V and 0 bases from J, leaving 11 bases between. Per germline, CDR1 SGHRS and CDR2 YFSETQ. CDR3 sequence (DNA): TGCGCCAGCAGCTTGGTTACCAGCTTAAGCACAGATACGCAGTATTTT. The encoded protein is CASSLVTSLSTDTQYF.

This sequence joins TRBV4-2 and TRBJ2-1; D is possibly TRBD1 (6 bases). The germline CDR1 and CDR2 sequences are LGHNA and YNFKEQ. The CDR3 has 16 amino acids. V was cut by 2 bases and J by 3 bases, with 14 bases left in between. CDR3 sequence reads: CASSQSGTPVYNEQFF. In DNA form, the CDR3 reads TGTGCCAGCAGCCAATCCGGGACACCCGTCTACAATGAGCAGTTCTTC.

The rearrangement uses TRBV9 and TRBJ1-5, with D tentatively TRBD1 (5 bases). CDR3 length equals 15 residues. The V and J ends lost 0 bases and 7 bases respectively, with 14 bases between them. CDR1 SGDLS and CDR2 YYNGEE come from the germline V gene. In DNA, the CDR3 is TGTGCCAGCAGCGTAGGGGACCACGGGGCGCAGCCCCAGCATTTT. Protein sequence: CASSVGDHGAQPQHF.

The J gene is TRBJ2-3, the V gene TRBV6-6, with 8 bases aligning to TRBD2. The junction had 6 bases not matched to a gene; V was cut back by 0 bases and J by 4 bases. The CDR3 covers 16 residues. Germline V gene data show CDR1 as MNHNY and CDR2 as SVGAGI (reference sequence). The CDR3 DNA follows: TGTGCCAGCAGTTACTCTGGCAGCGGGAGCGCAGATACGCAGTATTTT. Protein product: CASSYSGSGSADTQYF.

This clone was counted a single time. The chain combines TRBV13 with TRBJ1-4; D is perhaps TRBD1 (5 bases). Trimming took 2 bases from V and 4 from J, leaving 17 bases between them. Germline V gives CDR1 PRHDT, CDR2 FYEKMQ (reference sequence). The CDR3 runs 17 residues. CDR3: CASSLRLEGDFNEKLFF. The CDR3 DNA sequence: TGTGCCAGCAGCTTACGGCTGGAAGGGGACTTTAATGAAAAACTGTTTTTT. Full variable domain (missing parts from reference TRBV13 and TRBJ1-4): AAGVIQSPRHLIKEKRETATLKCYPIPRHDTVYWYQQGPGQDPQFLISFYEKMQSDKGSIPDRFSAQQFSDYHSELNMSSLELGDSALYFCASSLRLEGDFNEKLFFGSGTQLSVL.

In nucleotides, the CDR3 is TGTGCCAGCAGCCCGCCTGGACAGTGGGAGACCCAGTACTTC. Residues: CASSPPGQWETQYF. The chain employs TRBV7-2 and TRBJ2-5; possibly TRBD1 for D (6 bases). CDR3 length equals 14 residues. V was clipped by 5 bases and J by 5 bases, with 15 bases between them. CDR1 is SGHTA and CDR2 is FQGNSA in the germline V gene.

The rearrangement uses TRBV7-9 and TRBJ2-3; no firm D call. CDR3 size: 12 residues. CDR1 SEHNR and CDR2 FQNEAQ come from the germline V gene (reference sequence). Deletions cut 1 base from V and 4 bases from J, with 3 bases between. CDR3 coding DNA: TGTGCCAGCAGCTTAGGGCCAGATACGCAGTATTTT. Protein product: CASSLGPDTQYF.

The chain has TRBV7-9 and TRBJ1-1, with 7 bases lining up with TRBD1. The CDR3 totals 13 residues. Germline CDR1 and CDR2: SEHNR and FQNEAQ (reference sequence). V was pared by 7 bases and J by 4 bases, with 6 bases of the junction left unmatched. The CDR3 is CASTLGGVTEAFF. DNA for the CDR3: TGTGCCAGCACCCTAGGGGGCGTCACTGAAGCTTTCTTT.

The chain joins TRBV2 to TRBJ2-7; D gene unclear. V shed 5 bases and J shed 4 bases, with 6 bases lying between them. The CDR3 consists of 11 residues. The germline V gene has CDR1 SNHLY and CDR2 FYNNEI. DNA for the CDR3: TGTGCCAGCAGTAACCAATACGAGCAGTACTTC. Protein: CASSNQYEQYF.

The chain joins TRBV7-3 to TRBJ1-1; a possible D gene is TRBD1 (5 bases). The V end lost 2 bases, the J end lost 6 bases, and 10 bases lay between the germline ends. Germline CDR1 is SGHTA and CDR2 is FQGTGA. The CDR3 has 13 residues. The CDR3 sequence: CASSLQGWAEAFF. The CDR3 nucleotides are TGTGCCAGCAGCTTACAGGGTTGGGCTGAAGCTTTCTTT.

The genes are TRBV7-6 and TRBJ2-3, with a tentative D call TRBD2 (6 bases). V lost 8 bases to trimming and J lost 0 bases, with 9 bases between them. This CDR3 region has 13 residues. Germline V gene sequence: CDR1 SGHVS, CDR2 FNYEAQ. CDR3 residues: CASGAGSTDTQYF. The CDR3 nucleotides are TGTGCCAGCGGGGCGGGGAGCACAGATACGCAGTATTTT.

V usage is TRBV7-6 and J usage is TRBJ2-6; maybe TRBD2 (7 bases). Trimming took off 1 base at V and 0 bases at J, with 13 bases between the two ends. In germline, CDR1 is SGHVS, CDR2 FNYEAQ. This CDR3 region has 18 residues. CDR3 DNA: TGTGCCAGCAGCTTAGTTCCGGGGGGCAACTCTGGGGCCAACGTCCTGACTTTC. Translation gives CASSLVPGGNSGANVLTF.